One and the same sample provided the 3 T cell receptor beta chains below, sequenced in a study of T cell repertoires in cytomegalovirus infection. No antigen has been identified for these receptors. TCRdb independently ran MiXCR on the reads; one entry per CDR3 protein. The sample shows approximately 470,000 distinct CDR3 sequences, 40% to 50% of them seen only once. This sample comprised cultured PBMCs, obtained from culture after CMV antigen stimulation. The receptors here all came from a human donor in good health (CMV status not recorded). Some clones in this sample may be carry-over from other donors' samples.

CDR3: CASSSSGVFYNSPLHF. The CDR3 nucleotides are TGTGCCAGCAGTTCCTCAGGGGTGTTCTATAATTCACCCCTCCACTTT. The chain joins TRBV6-5 to TRBJ1-6, with D possibly matching TRBD1 (6 bases). The germline gives CDR1 MNHEY, CDR2 SVGAGI. V lost 4 bases, J lost 3 bases, and 13 bases lay in between. CDR3 length: 16 residues.

The rearrangement links TRBV20-1 to TRBJ2-4; 9 bases map to TRBD2. The germline V gene has CDR1 DFQATT and CDR2 SNEGSKA (reference sequence). CDR3 length: 14 amino acids. The J segment lost 4 bases and the V segment lost 1 base, leaving 2 bases of the junction unmatched. CDR3 DNA: TGCAGTGCTAGAGCTAGCGGGACAAAAAACATTCAGTACTTC. Its protein is CSARASGTKNIQYF.

This clonotype was seen only a few times. CDR3 DNA: TGTGCCAGCAGTGATACCGGGGGGGGACAGGGGCTACTTTTAGCCAAAAACATTCAGTACTTC. This gives the protein CASSDTGGGQGLLLAKNIQYF. The rearrangement uses TRBV6-1 and TRBJ2-4; 10 nucleotides match TRBD1. V lost 3 bases and J lost 0; bases outside the gene matches: 17. Germline loops: CDR1 MNHNS, CDR2 SASEGT. The CDR3 sequence is 21 residues long.